The 24 T cell receptor gamma chains below were found in one sample sequenced in a study of γδ T cells in repeated Plasmodium falciparum infection (dated by TCRdb to the early 2020s). For bulk TCR repertoire analysis, Vgamma9/Vdelta2+ and Vdelta2-negative gammadelta T cell populations were isolated by flow sorting from peripheral blood mononuclear cells. Library preparation used multiplex PCR. Instrument on record: Illumina MiSeq. For TCRdb, the public reads were processed anew by CATT, and duplicate DNA sequences were folded into one row. The sample profile shows more than 20,000 gamma-chain clones; 2.5% to 3.5% of them were found once. About 33% of the sample rests with the top ten. Sequencing input: gamma-delta T cells from blood. The origin of the receptors is a pool of human donors (malaria-infected and uninfected, not separated).

In this sample, this clone turned up many times. A single base is all that separates this from a far larger clone, so a read error is likely. No J gene call was made, and the V gene is TRGV5. The CDR3 is made up of 12 amino acids. CDR1 is VINAFY and CDR2 is YDVSNSKD in the germline V gene. Here the CDR3 DNA reads TGTGCCACCTGGGGCAGCTATTATAAGAGACTCTTT. Amino acids: CATWGSYYKRLF.

The sample holds many counts of this clone. The amino acid sequence in TCRdb belongs to a much larger clone and departs from this DNA's translation at residue 3, likely a sequencing read error; the sequence shown is translated from the DNA. The genes are TRGV9 and TRGJP. TCRdb offers no J gene call, so here the DNA was matched to germline to obtain one. The CDR3 has 15 residues. Germline-derived CDR1 and CDR2 are GITISATS and ISYDGTV (reference sequence). As DNA, the CDR3 is TGTGCCTTTTGGGACCAAGAGTTGGGCAAAAAAATCAAGGTATTT. It yields the protein CAFWDQELGKKIKVF.

This clone showed up many times. A far larger clone differs by one base, so this is likely a read error. The same CDR3 is also encoded by other DNA sequences in this sample. The chain joins TRGV9 to TRGJ1 or TRGJ2. This CDR3 has 13 residues. Germline V CDR1 and CDR2: GITISATS, ISYDGTV (reference sequence). Here the CDR3 reads CALWEVPLYKKLF. The CDR3 nucleotides read TGCGCCTTGTGGGAGGTGCCATTGTATAAGAAACTCTTT.

The chain carries TRGV9 and TRGJP. Assignment of the J gene here rests on matching the DNA to germline, because TCRdb gives none. The CDR3 has 16 amino acids. V gave up 10 bases and J gave up 16 bases; unmatched junction bases: 22. Germline V lookup: CDR1 GITISATS, CDR2 ISYDGTV (reference sequence). CDR3 protein: CAFGRCKSWAKKIKVF. The DNA for the CDR3 is TGTGCCTTTGGGAGGTGCAAGAGTTGGGCAAAAAAAATCAAGGTATTT.

The sample holds many counts of this clone. Only one base separates this from a far larger clonotype, so it likely reflects a read error. Other DNA sequences within the sample encode an identical CDR3. The V gene was identified as TRGV9, while no J gene was called. Germline values: CDR1 GITISATS, CDR2 ISYDGTV (reference sequence). The CDR3 contains 10 residues. In nucleotides, the CDR3 is TGTGCCTTGTGGGACGACAAGAAGCTCTTT. As protein: CALWDDKKLF.

This clone was seen ten or more times. TCRdb records a much larger clone's protein for this DNA, with a difference at residue 8 that likely arises from a read error; the protein given is the translation of the DNA. This chain connects TRGV9 to TRGJ1 or TRGJ2. No J gene is reported in TCRdb; it was inferred here by comparing the DNA with germline. Germline V gene lookup returns CDR1 GITISATS and CDR2 ISYDGTV (reference sequence). The CDR3 runs to 12 residues. The DNA of the CDR3 is TGTGCCTTGTGGGCGGATTATCATAAGAAACTCTTT. It yields the protein CALWADYHKKLF.

On this clone itself: TCRdb lists the protein of a much larger clone for this DNA, which differs at residue 5, so this is likely a read error; the protein given here is translated from the DNA itself. This sequence joins TRGV9 and TRGJP1. The J gene was not available in TCRdb and was assigned here by matching the DNA to germline segments. Looked up from germline, CDR1 is GITISATS and CDR2 is ISYDGTV (reference sequence). This CDR3 spans 15 amino acids. After removal of 5 bases from V and 0 bases from J, the junction contained 6 bases not matched to a gene. CDR3 sequence reads: CALWGVDTTGWFKIF. CDR3 DNA: TGTGCCTTGTGGGGGGTTGATACCACTGGTTGGTTCAAGATATTT.

This clone showed up many times. TCRdb assigns this DNA the protein of a much larger clone, which departs from its translation at residue 5; this likely reflects a read error, and the protein shown comes from translating the DNA. The chain links TRGV2 to TRGJ1 or TRGJ2. No J gene was available from TCRdb, and it was assigned here by a germline match of the DNA. The CDR3 runs to 14 residues. J lost 3 bases, V lost 5 bases, and 10 bases had no gene match. Germline-derived CDR1 and CDR2 are EGSNGY and YDSYNSKV. The chain's CDR3 is CATWGASFYYKKLF. DNA of the CDR3: TGTGCCACCTGGGGCGCTTCTTTTTATTATAAGAAACTCTTT.

Comments on this clone: This DNA translates differently at residue 9 from the TCRdb protein, which is that of a much larger clone; a read error is likely, and the protein shown is the DNA's own translation. The rearrangement links TRGV9 to TRGJ1 or TRGJ2. TCRdb lists no J gene, so it was determined here by aligning the DNA to germline. This CDR3 is built from 14 residues. CDR1 is GITISATS, CDR2 ISYDGTV, per germline (reference sequence). The CDR3, as DNA: TGTGCCTTGTGGGAGAAAACGAATTGTTATAAGAAACTCTTT. This translates into CALWEKTNCYKKLF.

This clone turned up a few times. The protein in TCRdb stems from a much larger clone and differs at residue 5 from this DNA's translation, likely a read error; here the protein is translated from the DNA. The chain uses TRGV2 and TRGJP2. TCRdb supplies no J gene; here it was assigned by aligning the nucleotide sequence to germline. CDR3 length: 17 residues. Germline V gives CDR1 EGSNGY, CDR2 YDSYNSKV. The CDR3 nucleotides are TGTGCCACCTGGGGCGGGCATTCAATGGGTAGTGATTGGATCAAGACGTTT. It is translated as CATWGGHSMGSDWIKTF.

In its sample, this clone was seen a few times. A far more abundant clone sits one base away, making this likely a read error. The chain employs TRGV4 and TRGJ1 or TRGJ2. No J gene is reported in TCRdb; it was inferred here by comparing the DNA with germline. The germline V gene encodes CDR1 EGSTGY and CDR2 YDSYTSSV. The CDR3 is made up of 14 amino acids. The CDR3 spells CATWDGMDYYKKLF. The CDR3, as DNA: TGTGCCACCTGGGATGGCATGGATTACTATAAGAAACTCTTT.

As regards this clone: The translation of this DNA and the TCRdb protein of a much larger clone differ at residue 4, probably owing to a read error; the protein shown here is translated from the DNA. The rearrangement links TRGV4 to TRGJ1 or TRGJ2. The J gene is not listed in TCRdb, so it was assigned here from a DNA match to germline. This CDR3 has 15 residues. From germline, CDR1 is EGSTGY and CDR2 YDSYTSSV. CDR3 protein: CATGDGPRNYYKKLF. The CDR3, as DNA: TGTGCCACCGGGGATGGGCCGCGTAATTATTATAAGAAACTCTTT.

This clone occurred many times. Given a far larger clone just one base away, this is likely a sequencing read error. This CDR3 is also generated by other DNA sequences in the sample. The chain combines TRGV9 with TRGJ1 or TRGJ2. The J gene comes from matching the DNA to germline here; TCRdb lacks it. Losses at the gene ends were 2 bases for V and 7 bases for J; bases not matched to a gene: 8. Germline V gene lookup returns CDR1 GITISATS and CDR2 ISYDGTV (reference sequence). This CDR3 region has 13 residues. CDR3 in amino acids: CALWEARYYKKLF. The CDR3 nucleotides read TGTGCCTTGTGGGAGGCGAGGTACTATAAGAAACTCTTT.

This clone was seen at least ten times. This sequence is one base from a far larger clone and is likely a read error. In the same sample, other DNA sequences code for this CDR3. The rearrangement joins TRGV9 to TRGJP. The CDR3 consists of 16 residues. Germline V gene sequence: CDR1 GITISATS, CDR2 ISYDGTV (reference sequence). The CDR3 region has the DNA TGTGCCTTGTGGGAGTATCAAGAGCTGGGCAAAAAAATCAAGGTATTT. It codes for CALWEYQELGKKIKVF.

The sample holds a few counts of this clone. For this DNA, TCRdb reports the protein of a much larger clone, which diverges at residue 6, most likely from a read error; the protein presented here is translated directly from the DNA. The chain joins TRGV9 to TRGJP. The J gene, left out of TCRdb, was set here by checking the DNA against germline. V gave up 1 base and J gave up 9 bases; unmatched junction bases: 9. The CDR3 covers 17 residues. Per the germline V gene, CDR1 is GITISATS and CDR2 is ISYDGTV (reference sequence). The CDR3 region is CALWEVPGWLGKKIKVF. The DNA of the CDR3 is TGTGCCTTGTGGGAGGTCCCTGGTTGGTTGGGCAAAAAAATCAAGGTATTT.

This clone has just a few counts. The TCRdb record carries a much larger clone's protein, which differs from this DNA's translation at residue 4; a read error is the likely cause, and the protein listed here is the DNA translation. The gene calls are TRGV2 and TRGJ1 or TRGJ2. As TCRdb names no J gene, one was assigned here on the basis of a DNA match to germline. CDR1 is EGSNGY and CDR2 is YDSYNSKV in the germline V gene. The CDR3 is 14 amino acids. CDR3 loop: CATRDGQVDYKKLF. The CDR3 coding sequence is TGTGCCACCCGGGACGGGCAGGTAGATTATAAGAAACTCTTT.

Note on this clone: The protein that TCRdb holds for this DNA derives from a much larger clone and differs from the translated DNA at residue 5, which likely indicates a read error; the protein shown here is translated from the DNA. This chain links TRGV2 with TRGJ1 or TRGJ2. The J gene is not listed in TCRdb, so it was assigned here from a DNA match to germline. V was clipped by 5 bases and J by 2 bases; unmatched bases: 9. CDR1 is EGSNGY and CDR2 is YDSYNSKV in the germline V gene. The CDR3 is 14 residues long. The CDR3 sequence is CATWGGPYYYKKLF. DNA of the CDR3: TGTGCCACCTGGGGCGGACCGTATTATTATAAGAAACTCTTT.

A few counts support this clone. The protein in TCRdb stems from a much larger clone and differs at residue 2 from this DNA's translation, likely a read error; here the protein is translated from the DNA. V and J are TRGV9 and TRGJP. Since TCRdb gives no J gene, matching the DNA to germline was used here to assign it. The CDR3 totals 17 residues. The germline CDR1 and CDR2 sequences are GITISATS and ISYDGTV (reference sequence). Written as DNA, the CDR3 is TGTACCTTGTGGGAGAAGGGGCAAGAGTTGGGCAAAAAAATCAAGGTATTT. Its protein is CTLWEKGQELGKKIKVF.

Comment on this clone: A far larger clone is a single base away, which makes a read error likely. The same CDR3 can be traced to other DNA sequences in this sample. V is TRGV9 and J is TRGJP. The J gene, not given by TCRdb, was assigned here from a germline match of the nucleotide sequence. Germline V CDR1 and CDR2: GITISATS, ISYDGTV (reference sequence). The CDR3 consists of 17 residues. The DNA of the CDR3 is TGTGCCTTGTGGGAGGTCAGACAAGAGTTGGGCAAGAAAATCAAGGTATTT. Its translation is CALWEVRQELGKKIKVF.

Comment on this clone: One end of the junction does not line up with germline, which may come from a read error. The genes are TRGV3 and TRGJ1 or TRGJ2. TCRdb supplies no J gene; here it was assigned by aligning the nucleotide sequence to germline. The CDR3 covers 12 residues. From germline, CDR1 is VTNTFY and CDR2 YDVSTARD (reference sequence). The CDR3 nucleotides read TGCGCCACCTGGGTCCAACCCCGAAAGAAACTCTTT. Its protein is CATWVQPRKKLF.

This clone was seen repeatedly, ten times or more. The amino acid sequence in TCRdb belongs to a much larger clone and departs from this DNA's translation at residue 9, likely a sequencing read error; the sequence shown is translated from the DNA. The genes are TRGV9 and TRGJ1 or TRGJ2. This CDR3 contains 12 residues. The germline V gene has CDR1 GITISATS and CDR2 ISYDGTV (reference sequence). The CDR3 protein is CALYPNYYRKLF. CDR3 coding DNA: TGTGCCTTGTACCCGAATTATTATAGGAAACTCTTT.

On this clone: TCRdb assigns this DNA the protein of a much larger clone, which departs from its translation at residue 10; this likely reflects a read error, and the protein shown comes from translating the DNA. The rearrangement uses TRGV9 and TRGJ1 or TRGJ2. Since TCRdb gives no J gene, matching the DNA to germline was used here to assign it. The CDR3 has 14 amino acids. The germline V gene encodes CDR1 GITISATS and CDR2 ISYDGTV (reference sequence). This chain's CDR3 is CALWEILHYDKKLF. CDR3 DNA: TGTGCCTTGTGGGAGATCCTCCATTATGATAAGAAACTCTTT.

This clone was seen a handful of times. A read error is the likely source, as a far larger clone sits one nucleotide away. The chain couples TRGV2 to TRGJ1 or TRGJ2. The J gene, missing from TCRdb, was assigned here through DNA to germline matching. Germline V lookup: CDR1 EGSNGY, CDR2 YDSYNSKV. The CDR3 extends over 15 amino acids. The CDR3 protein is CATWDGQFVYYKKLF. The CDR3 nucleotides read TGCGCCACCTGGGACGGGCAGTTCGTTTATTATAAGAAACTCTTT.

About this clone: The translation of this DNA and the TCRdb protein of a much larger clone differ at residue 5, probably owing to a read error; the protein shown here is translated from the DNA. In DNA form, the CDR3 reads TGTGCCTTGTGGGGCCACAGGGAATATACCACTGGTTGGTTCAAGATATTT. Protein: CALWGHREYTTGWFKIF. The gene calls are TRGV9 and TRGJP1. No J gene was available from TCRdb, and it was assigned here by a germline match of the DNA. V lost 5 bases and J lost 0; bases outside the gene matches: 12. The V gene's germline CDR1 is GITISATS and CDR2 ISYDGTV (reference sequence). The CDR3 is 17 amino acids.